This T cell receptor (beta chain) was obtained from a study of cytomegalovirus exposure and HLA in healthy donors. V lost 5 bases and J lost 7; bases outside the gene matches: 7. The CDR3 is 14 residues long. CDR1 and CDR2 (germline): MDHEN, SYDVKM. Of note for this clone: Its antigen is as yet unknown.

Study results and limitations: That first-cohort TCR clusters tended to co-occur in the approximately 110 validation repertoires was found in a later analysis. The classifier reportedly diagnosed cytomegalovirus status with high specificity and sensitivity. 164 TCR beta chains were listed as cytomegalovirus-associated.

Assay: immunoSEQ multiplex PCR; the TCRdb copy retains only in-frame clones and omits some. The sample contains some 140,000 clones, 80% to 90% of which appear only once. While the first cohort had around 700 subjects, the donors belonged to the separate validation cohort of over a hundred subjects. The receptor comes from a woman aged 30 to 39 in good health and CMV-seropositive. Sequencing used PBMCs. The chain combines TRBV28 with TRBJ2-7; TRBD1 agrees at 11 bases. This CDR3 reads CASSPGTGGREQYF. The CDR3 DNA follows: TGTGCCAGCAGTCCTGGGACAGGGGGAAGGGAGCAGTACTTC.